This T cell receptor beta chain was identified during a study of blood T cell repertoires in COVID-19. Study background: T cells, B-cell-depleted T cells, or PBMCs supplied cDNA or gDNA.

This clone showed up just once. Trimming pared 3 bases from V and 6 bases from J, leaving 20 bases between. The CDR3 length is 15 residues. The V gene's germline CDR1 is GTSNPN and CDR2 SVGIG (reference sequence). Authors' analysis steps: By means of reference gene primer amplification, nucleated cell counts were estimated. Generated by immunoSEQ multiplex PCR, the TCRdb table keeps only in-frame clones and is missing some. From that table come the V and J calls and clone size; the DNA was used to work out D and trimming. The sample lists about 360,000 clones, approximately 80% occurring once. This clonotype was sampled from a human donor with acute or convalescent COVID-19. The donor label of this sample is uncertain. What was sequenced was peripheral blood. This chain joins TRBV30 and TRBJ1-1; D is perhaps TRBD1 (5 bases). The CDR3 region has the DNA TGTGCCTGGAGGCAAAGCAGGGTCCAGTTGGCTGAAGCTTTCTTT. Translated, it gives CAWRQSRVQLAEAFF. The full variable domain, completed using reference TRBV30 and TRBJ1-1, is SQTIHQWPATLVQPVGSPLSLECTVEGTSNPNLYWYRQAAGRGLQLLFYSVGIGQISSEVPQNLSASRPQDRQFILSSKKLLLSDSGFYLCAWRQSRVQLAEAFFGQGTRLTVV.